The 9 T cell receptor beta chains below come from one sample, sequenced in a study of shared T cell receptors in the human thymus (dated by TCRdb to the early 2020s). Library construction relied on the immunoSEQ multiplex PCR assay. TCRdb took over this immuneACCESS table, retaining in-frame rearrangements with V and J assigned. Such tables are incomplete; in checked studies, under half of the missing clones stem from an unresolved V gene, and the remainder is unexplained. The sample table lists 700,000 to 750,000 clones, roughly 88% of them with a count of one. Around 0.0099% of the sample is taken by the ten largest. The sample was also reused in another study, on human thymus T cells.

The sample was thymocytes. The source is a girl less than two years old with a congenital heart defect. Donor details come from another sample of the same person, matched by shared clones.

The V and J genes are TRBV6-1 and TRBJ2-5; 10 bases agree with TRBD2. The CDR3 extends over 17 amino acids. Per germline, CDR1 MNHNS and CDR2 SASEGT. V lost 3 bases, J lost 2 bases, and 9 bases stayed unmatched. The CDR3 DNA reads as TGTGCCAGCAGTGAGGGAACCAAAGCGGGGGGGCAAGAGACCCAGTACTTC. Protein: CASSEGTKAGGQETQYF.

The chain joins TRBV6-5 to TRBJ1-1; D not certain. With 4 bases removed from V and 7 bases from J, the gap between germline ends came to 13 bases. The CDR3 covers 13 residues. Germline CDR1 reads MNHEY; CDR2 reads SVGAGI. The CDR3 region has the DNA TGTGCCAGCAGTTCCCCGGGGTTCCATGAAGCTTTCTTT. Encoded protein: CASSSPGFHEAFF.

V and J are TRBV5-6 and TRBJ1-1, with D unclear. The CDR3 loop spans 18 amino acids. Germline CDR1 reads SGHDT; CDR2 reads YYEEEE. Trimming shortened V by 0 bases and J by 9 bases, and 27 bases separated the two germline ends. In DNA form, the CDR3 reads TGTGCCAGCAGCTTGGTGCGGGGAGGCTCCGATCAACGTTCTAAAGCTTTCTTT. Translated, it gives CASSLVRGGSDQRSKAFF.

V and J are TRBV9 and TRBJ1-2, with TRBD1 matching 7 bases. This CDR3 is built from 15 residues. Germline CDR1 SGDLS, CDR2 YYNGEE. The J segment lost 4 bases and the V segment lost 0 bases, leaving 6 bases of the junction unmatched. CDR3 nucleotides: TGTGCCAGCAGCGTAGCTGACAGGGTTGTCTATGGCTACACCTTC. Encoded protein: CASSVADRVVYGYTF. The full variable domain, its missing parts supplied by reference TRBV9 and TRBJ1-2, is DSGVTQTPKHLITATGQRVTLRCSPRSGDLSVYWYQQSLDQGLQFLIQYYNGEERAKGNILERFSAQQFPDLHSELNLSSLELGDSALYFCASSVADRVVYGYTFGSGTRLTVV.

This clone was found once. The chain couples TRBV5-6 to TRBJ1-2; D is possibly TRBD1 (5 bases). The CDR3 sequence is 15 residues long. CDR1 SGHDT and CDR2 YYEEEE come from the germline V gene. The V and J ends lost 0 bases and 2 bases respectively, with 11 bases between them. Written as DNA, the CDR3 is TGTGCCAGCAGCTTGGGCACAGGATTAAACTATGGCTACACCTTC. Amino acids: CASSLGTGLNYGYTF.

The chain employs TRBV14 and TRBJ2-5; 9 bases agree with TRBD1. The J call may be in error: the DNA end matches TRBJ2-7 better. The germline V gene has CDR1 SGHDN and CDR2 FVKESK. This CDR3 is 16 amino acids long. The CDR3: CASSRPQTGGTYEQYF. In DNA, the CDR3 is TGTGCCAGCAGCCGACCGCAGACAGGGGGGACCTACGAGCAGTACTTC.

This rearrangement joins TRBV6-1 to TRBJ2-7; TRBD1 agrees at 7 bases. The CDR3 runs to 15 residues. CDR1 and CDR2 (germline): MNHNS, SASEGT. Trimming removed 8 bases from V and 4 bases from J; junction bases left unmatched: 14. CDR3 coding DNA: TGTGCCAGCGCCGTTTCCAGGGACAGTCAGTACGAGCAGTACTTC. As protein: CASAVSRDSQYEQYF.

V and J are TRBV18 and TRBJ2-7, with TRBD1 identical over 9 bases. CDR1 and CDR2 from the germline V gene are KGHSH and LQKENI. The CDR3 is 15 residues long. Trimming cost V 5 bases and J 5 bases; bases outside gene matches: 10. CDR3 sequence (DNA): TGTGCCAGCTCATATACCGGACAGGGGAGGCACGAGCAGTACTTC. Its protein is CASSYTGQGRHEQYF. Full variable domain (missing parts from reference TRBV18 and TRBJ2-7): NAGVMQNPRHLVRRRGQEARLRCSPMKGHSHVYWYRQLPEEGLKFMVYLQKENIIDESGMPKERFSAEFPKEGPSILRIQQVVRGDSAAYFCASSYTGQGRHEQYFGPGTRLTVT.

This sequence joins TRBV29-1 and TRBJ1-1, with D maybe TRBD1 (5 bases). There are 13 residues in the CDR3. Germline V CDR1 and CDR2: SQVTM, ANQGSEA. Trimming removed 2 bases from V and 5 bases from J, with 12 bases in between. The CDR3 DNA is TGCAGCGTTGAACAGGGAGGTGGTACTGAAGCTTTCTTT. Its translation: CSVEQGGGTEAFF.